The 22 T cell receptor beta chains given below trace back to one sample, sequenced in a study of glioma-infiltrating T cells after dendritic cell vaccination. Profiled with immunoSEQ multiplex PCR; TCRdb holds only in-frame clones, not every one. The sample shows 93,000 or so clones, around 81% of them seen only once. Sequencing used blood, obtained before dendritic cell vaccination. These receptors came from a human donor with glioblastoma.

The chain links TRBV29-1 to TRBJ1-2; 7 nucleotides match TRBD1. Germline values: CDR1 SQVTM, CDR2 ANQGSEA. The CDR3 is 14 amino acids. The V segment lost 5 bases and the J segment 5 bases; nucleotides outside the gene matches: 11. CDR3 sequence: CSVSPGQSRYGYTF. CDR3 DNA: TGCAGCGTTTCCCCGGGACAGTCTCGTTATGGCTACACCTTC.

The sample holds a few counts of this clone. The rearrangement uses TRBV4-1 and TRBJ1-5; D is unclear. The CDR3 is 15 residues long. Germline values: CDR1 MGHRA, CDR2 YSYEKL. The V gene lost 5 bases and the J gene lost 2 bases, with 13 bases spanning the gap. The CDR3 region has the DNA TGCGCCAGCAGCTTTCTCCCAGGTGGCAATCAGCCCCAGCATTTT. As protein: CASSFLPGGNQPQHF.

This clone showed up many times. V gene TRBV5-5 combines with J gene TRBJ1-1, with no clear D. The length of the CDR3 is 14 residues. Germline V CDR1 and CDR2: SGHKS, YYEKEE (reference sequence). Trimming removed 4 bases from V and 6 bases from J, with 16 bases in between. CDR3 bases: TGTGCCAGCAGCCCCTCGGGCGGCGGGGCTGAAGCTTTCTTT. This gives the protein CASSPSGGGAEAFF.

This chain joins TRBV6-5 and TRBJ1-5; D not certain. In germline, CDR1 is MNHEY, CDR2 SVGAGI. This CDR3 spans 15 amino acids. Trimming cost V 6 bases and J 3 bases, with 15 bases left between them. CDR3 protein: CASSTGSGYNQPQHF. As DNA, the CDR3 is TGTGCCAGCAGCACGGGGAGCGGTTACAATCAGCCCCAGCATTTT.

This clone showed up just once. The chain has TRBV4-1 and TRBJ1-2, with unresolved D. Germline CDR1 and CDR2: MGHRA and YSYEKL. Trimming pared 0 bases from V and 4 bases from J, leaving 9 bases between. The CDR3 runs to 14 residues. CDR3 nucleotides: TGCGCCAGCAGCCAAGATCGTCGGAGCTATGGCTACACCTTC. It encodes CASSQDRRSYGYTF.

The genes are TRBV15 and TRBJ1-2; D remains unclear. CDR3 length equals 13 residues. V shed 1 base and J shed 8 bases, with 11 bases lying between them. Germline values: CDR1 LNHNV, CDR2 YYDKDF (reference sequence). This CDR3 reads CATSRVREGGYTF. CDR3 in DNA: TGTGCCACCAGCAGAGTGAGGGAGGGCGGCTACACCTTC.

This clone was counted once. The chain carries TRBV29-1 and TRBJ2-1; 12 nucleotides agree with TRBD1. The CDR3 is 14 residues long. V was pared by 5 bases and J by 6 bases, with 5 bases of the junction left unmatched. Germline CDR1 reads SQVTM; CDR2 reads ANQGSEA. The CDR3 protein is CSVLGQGAFNEQFF. DNA for the CDR3: TGCAGCGTTCTGGGACAGGGGGCCTTCAATGAGCAGTTCTTC.

This clone was observed a single time. The rearrangement joins TRBV6-4 to TRBJ1-2; D is unresolved. Trimming removed 0 bases from V and 4 bases from J, with 15 bases in between. The CDR3 loop spans 16 amino acids. Germline loops: CDR1 MRHNA, CDR2 SNTAGT. CDR3 nucleotide sequence: TGTGCCAGCAGTGACTCGTCCCTTATGTCCCTCTATGGCTACACCTTC. This translates into CASSDSSLMSLYGYTF.

The CDR3 region has the DNA TGTGCCTGGAGTGTGGGGACTCCGAATGAGCAGTTCTTC. It codes for CAWSVGTPNEQFF. The chain has TRBV30 and TRBJ2-1, with D possibly being TRBD2 (6 bases). V was pared by 0 bases and J by 7 bases, with 10 bases between. CDR1 and CDR2 from the germline V gene are GTSNPN and SVGIG (reference sequence). This CDR3 has 13 amino acids. Looking up the rest from reference TRBV30 and TRBJ2-1 gives the full variable domain: SQTIHQWPATLVQPVGSPLSLECTVEGTSNPNLYWYRQAAGRGLQLLFYSVGIGQISSEVPQNLSASRPQDRQFILSSKKLLLSDSGFYLCAWSVGTPNEQFFGPGTRLTVL.

The rearrangement links TRBV18 to TRBJ1-3; D unclear. The CDR3 spans 15 residues. Deletions cut 6 bases from V and 2 bases from J, with 14 bases between. Germline loops: CDR1 KGHSH, CDR2 LQKENI. The CDR3 loop is CASSLAGATGNTIYF. The CDR3 DNA sequence: TGTGCCAGCTCCCTCGCGGGAGCTACTGGAAACACCATATATTTT.

This clone was seen only once. This CDR3 is CATNRGRGTEAFF. DNA for the CDR3: TGTGCCACCAATAGGGGAAGAGGCACTGAAGCTTTCTTT. This chain connects TRBV19 to TRBJ1-1; D is possibly TRBD1 (5 bases). Trimming took 10 bases from V and 4 from J, leaving 16 bases between them. This CDR3 has 13 residues. Per the germline V gene, CDR1 is LNHDA and CDR2 is SQIVND (reference sequence). The whole variable domain, remainder taken from reference TRBV19 and TRBJ1-1, is DGGITQSPKYLFRKEGQNVTLSCEQNLNHDAMYWYRQDPGQGLRLIYYSQIVNDFQKGDIAEGYSVSREKKESFPLTVTSAQKNPTAFYLCATNRGRGTEAFFGQGTRLTVV.

Turning to this clone: The sample holds other DNA sequences that translate to the same CDR3. V and J are TRBV5-1 and TRBJ2-5; TRBD1 might be the D (5 bases). The V gene's germline CDR1 is SGHRS and CDR2 YFSETQ. This CDR3 comprises 13 residues. The V and J ends lost 0 bases and 4 bases respectively, with 7 bases between them. CDR3 residues: CASSLEGVETQYF. In DNA, the CDR3 is TGCGCCAGCAGCTTGGAAGGGGTAGAGACCCAGTACTTC.

V gene TRBV7-8 combines with J gene TRBJ2-5; the D is unclear. The CDR3 is made up of 11 amino acids. The germline V gene has CDR1 SGHVS and CDR2 FQNEAQ. The germline V and J ends were trimmed by 5 bases and 2 bases, with 3 bases remaining between them. CDR3 coding DNA: TGTGCCAGCAGCCCACAAGAGACCCAGTACTTC. Translation: CASSPQETQYF.

DNA for the CDR3: TGTGCCAGCAGGAGACAGGGGTCTAACTATGGCTACACCTTC. Protein product: CASRRQGSNYGYTF. The V gene is TRBV6-1, the J gene TRBJ1-2; the match to TRBD1 covers 8 bases. The V gene's germline CDR1 is MNHNS and CDR2 SASEGT. With V trimmed by 6 bases and J by 0 bases, 3 bases remained unmatched. The CDR3 extends over 14 amino acids.

The CDR3, as DNA: TGTGCCAGCAGTCGCTGGGACAGGGCTGGAAACACCATATATTTT. Translated: CASSRWDRAGNTIYF. The chain has TRBV7-9 and TRBJ1-3, with 9 bases identical to TRBD1. CDR3 length: 15 amino acids. CDR1 and CDR2 (germline): SEHNR, FQNEAQ (reference sequence). J lost 2 bases, V lost 6 bases, and 5 bases had no gene match.

This sequence joins TRBV5-4 and TRBJ2-7; 8 bases are a match to TRBD1. Germline loops: CDR1 SGHNT, CDR2 YYREEE (reference sequence). V lost 3 bases, J lost 0 bases, and 5 bases stayed unmatched. The CDR3 covers 15 residues. The CDR3 coding sequence is TGTGCCAGCAGCTCGGACAGGGAGAGCTCCTACGAGCAGTACTTC. Translating it yields CASSSDRESSYEQYF. Full variable domain (rest looked up from reference TRBV5-4 and TRBJ2-7): ETGVTQSPTHLIKTRGQQVTLRCSSQSGHNTVSWYQQALGQGPQFIFQYYREEENGRGNFPPRFSGLQFPNYSSELNVNALELDDSALYLCASSSDRESSYEQYFGPGTRLTVT.

The V gene is TRBV7-9, the J gene TRBJ1-1, with D possibly being TRBD1 (6 bases). The germline gives CDR1 SEHNR, CDR2 FQNEAQ (reference sequence). V was clipped by 6 bases and J by 2 bases, with 16 bases between them. CDR3 length: 15 residues. CDR3 protein: CASSPSTGQNTEAFF. The DNA of the CDR3 is TGTGCCAGCAGTCCGAGTACGGGACAAAACACTGAAGCTTTCTTT.

This chain uses TRBV5-1 with TRBJ2-1, with TRBD1 identical over 7 bases. The CDR3 is made up of 17 amino acids. The germline V gene encodes CDR1 SGHRS and CDR2 YFSETQ. J gave up 0 bases and V 4 bases, and 10 bases lay outside the gene matches. The CDR3 here is CASSPRTGRDSYNEQFF. The CDR3 bases are TGCGCCAGCAGCCCTAGGACAGGCCGAGACTCCTACAATGAGCAGTTCTTC.

The chain uses TRBV6-1 and TRBJ1-1; 10 bases align to TRBD1. J lost 4 bases, V lost 2 bases, and 4 bases had no gene match. Germline assignment: CDR1 MNHNS and CDR2 SASEGT. This CDR3 is built from 15 residues. CDR3 sequence reads: CASSEYWTGGTEAFF. The CDR3 DNA follows: TGTGCCAGCAGTGAATATTGGACAGGGGGCACTGAAGCTTTCTTT.

J is TRBJ1-2 and V is TRBV19; 8 nucleotides match TRBD1. Germline CDR1 and CDR2: LNHDA and SQIVND (reference sequence). Germline trimming cut 4 bases from V and 5 bases from J; bases unmatched to any gene: 6. The CDR3 sequence is 14 residues long. CDR3 loop: CASSTWTGNYGYTF. The CDR3 nucleotides read TGTGCCAGTAGTACGTGGACAGGGAATTATGGCTACACCTTC.

The rearrangement uses TRBV6-1 and TRBJ1-3; D is perhaps TRBD1 (6 bases). V lost 5 bases, J lost 0 bases, and 11 bases lay in between. The CDR3 runs to 15 residues. Germline V gene data show CDR1 as MNHNS and CDR2 as SASEGT. The CDR3 DNA follows: TGTGCCAGCAGTTGGGACACCGACTCTGGAAACACCATATATTTT. It translates to CASSWDTDSGNTIYF.

The rearrangement uses TRBV11-1 and TRBJ2-7, with D tentatively TRBD1 (6 bases). The CDR3 sequence is 13 residues long. Germline-derived CDR1 and CDR2 are SGHAT and FQDESV (reference sequence). Deletions cut 4 bases from V and 0 bases from J, with 7 bases between. The CDR3 DNA follows: TGTGCCAGCAGCTGGGACACCTCCTACGAGCAGTACTTC. Amino acids: CASSWDTSYEQYF.